The clone carrying this T cell receptor (beta chain) was seen just once. The data stem from a study of Ad26.COV2.S vaccination and SARS-CoV-2 variants. Across the study: Donor joined the COV1001 Ad26.COV2.S trial arm. The vaccine Ad26.COV2.S was put into the muscle once, or twice with 56 days between.

V was clipped by 0 bases and J by 6 bases, with 9 bases between them. Germline CDR1 LGHNA, CDR2 YSLEER. The CDR3 sequence is 14 residues long. Assay used: immunoSEQ multiplex PCR; TCRdb lists only in-frame clones, some missing. This table has 400,000 to 500,000 clones, roughly nine tenths appearing once. Treatment indicated: over 15 received Ad26.COV2.S at low or high dose, single or two shots; about 5 received placebo; per-sample allocation not given. Sampling was performed 63 days after the first vaccine or placebo injection. The donor's status was that of an adult aged 18-55 years in Boston. The administered vaccine (an Ad26 vector) expressed Wuhan-strain SARS-CoV-2 spike.

J is TRBJ1-5 and V is TRBV4-3; a possible D gene is TRBD1 (5 bases). The origin of this receptor is a person between 18 and 60 years old who received the Ad26.COV2.S COVID-19 vaccine or a placebo. The sequences come from peripheral blood, collected in a trial of Ad26.COV2.S vaccine versus placebo. The CDR3 DNA follows: TGCGCCAGCAGCCAAGAGTGGGGGATTCAGCCCCAGCATTTT. Amino acids: CASSQEWGIQPQHF.